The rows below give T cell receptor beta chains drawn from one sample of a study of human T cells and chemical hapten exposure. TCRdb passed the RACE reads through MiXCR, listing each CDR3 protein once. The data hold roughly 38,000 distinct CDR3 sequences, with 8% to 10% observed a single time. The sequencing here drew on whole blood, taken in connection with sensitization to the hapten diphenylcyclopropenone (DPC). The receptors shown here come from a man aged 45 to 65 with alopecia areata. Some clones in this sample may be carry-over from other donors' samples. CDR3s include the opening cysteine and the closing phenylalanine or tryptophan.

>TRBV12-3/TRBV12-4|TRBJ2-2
CASSFGLAILNTGELFF
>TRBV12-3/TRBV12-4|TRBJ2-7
CASSLMGLDLYEQYF
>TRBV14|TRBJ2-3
CASSEGQLSTDTQYF
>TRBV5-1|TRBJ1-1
CASSLNDRVNTEAFF
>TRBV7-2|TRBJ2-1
CASSLQGPQLGYYNEQFF
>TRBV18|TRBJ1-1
CASSPPVTLSGAGAFF
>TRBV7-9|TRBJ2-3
CASSLAGGTDTQYF
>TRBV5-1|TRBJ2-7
CASSLGGSLEQYF
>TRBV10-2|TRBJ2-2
CASLPGTPSTGELFF
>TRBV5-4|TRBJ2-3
CASRPGLAADTQYF
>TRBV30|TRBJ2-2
CAWSVGRDRELFF
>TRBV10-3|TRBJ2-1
CAISLLAGDYNEQFF
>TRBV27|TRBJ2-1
CASSKSGKSYNEQFF
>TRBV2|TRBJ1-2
CASSEQGAHYGYTF
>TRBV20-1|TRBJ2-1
CSARTSGYNEQFF
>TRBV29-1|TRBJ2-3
CSVRGRGTDTQYF
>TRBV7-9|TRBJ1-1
CASSLALGRTVDTEAFF
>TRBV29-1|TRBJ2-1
CSAYRGPSDNEQFF
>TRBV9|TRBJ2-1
CASSVGIGGTYNEQFF
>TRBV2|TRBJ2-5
CASSPDRSQETQYF
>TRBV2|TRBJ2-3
CASSVEGADTQYF
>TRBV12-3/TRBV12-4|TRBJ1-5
CASSLASSNQPQHF
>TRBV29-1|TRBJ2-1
CSVAPRSGYNEQFF
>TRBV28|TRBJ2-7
CATTKETYEQYF
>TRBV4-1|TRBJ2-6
CASSQEASGANVLTF
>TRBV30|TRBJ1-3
CAWSAGAGNTIYF
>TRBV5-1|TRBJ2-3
CASSLGGKADTQYF
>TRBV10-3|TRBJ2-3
CAISGTSEASTDTQYF
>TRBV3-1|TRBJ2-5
CASSQDRQTWTQYF
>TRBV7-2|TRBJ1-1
CASSLSGRTEAFF
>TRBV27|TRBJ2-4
CASSFQGQGSAKNIQYF
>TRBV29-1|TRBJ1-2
CSVDPTGQYGYTF
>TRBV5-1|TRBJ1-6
CASSPRSGKNSPLHF
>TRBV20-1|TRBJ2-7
CSARVGTGALAGAYEQYF
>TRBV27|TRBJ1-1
CASSLSGGGTEAFF
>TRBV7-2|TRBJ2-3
CASSLFVVGADTQYF
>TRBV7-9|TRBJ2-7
CASGRVSYEQYF
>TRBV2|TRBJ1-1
CASSEADTGTEAFF
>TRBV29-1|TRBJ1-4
CSVGSQGYEKLFF
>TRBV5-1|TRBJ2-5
CASSLDGNQETQYF
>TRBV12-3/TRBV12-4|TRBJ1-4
CASTEGPTAGDEKLFF
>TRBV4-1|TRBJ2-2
CASSQPSLGLAGVRGGTGELFF
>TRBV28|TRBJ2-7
CASSSPPSGRGYEQYF
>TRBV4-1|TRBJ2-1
CASSQDPSSYNEQFF
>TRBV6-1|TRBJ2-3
CASSLAGAYTDTQYF
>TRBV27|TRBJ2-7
CASSLQAGGHEQYF
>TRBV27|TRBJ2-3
CASSLSSGRVDTQYF
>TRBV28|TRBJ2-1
CASSRTPYNEQFF
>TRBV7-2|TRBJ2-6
CASSPGGANVLTF
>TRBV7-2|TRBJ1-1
CASSLAKGLTEAFF
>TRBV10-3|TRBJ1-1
CAISEDPFEAFF
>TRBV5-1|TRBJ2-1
CASSLVARVGDEQFF
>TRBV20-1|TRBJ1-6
CSAREGGAGIYNSPLHF